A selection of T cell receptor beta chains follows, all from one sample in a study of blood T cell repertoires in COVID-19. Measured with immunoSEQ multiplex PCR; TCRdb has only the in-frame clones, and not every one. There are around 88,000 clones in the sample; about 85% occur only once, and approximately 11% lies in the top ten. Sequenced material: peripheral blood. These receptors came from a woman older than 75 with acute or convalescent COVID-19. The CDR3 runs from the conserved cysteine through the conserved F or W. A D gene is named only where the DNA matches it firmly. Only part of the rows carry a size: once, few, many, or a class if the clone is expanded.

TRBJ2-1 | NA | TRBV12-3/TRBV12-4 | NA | TGTGCCAGCAGTTTTGCATCGCCCAGGCAGTTCTTC | CASSFASPRQFF
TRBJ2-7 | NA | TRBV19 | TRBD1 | TGTGCCAGTAGTTTCATCGGGACAGGCTACGAGCAGTACTTC | CASSFIGTGYEQYF
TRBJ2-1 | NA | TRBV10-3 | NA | TGTGCCATCAGTGGGTTCGGCAATGAGCAGTTCTTC | CAISGFGNEQFF
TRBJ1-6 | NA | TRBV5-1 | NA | TGCGCCAGCAGCTTGGACCTCCAGGGCACTTATAATTCACCCCTCCACTTT | CASSLDLQGTYNSPLHF
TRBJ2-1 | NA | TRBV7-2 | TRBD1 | TGTGCCAGCAGCCCGACAGGGTTATCCTACAATGAGCAGTTCTTC | CASSPTGLSYNEQFF
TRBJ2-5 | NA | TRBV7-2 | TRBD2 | TGTGCCAGCAGCTTATCATCTAGCGGGGAACAAGAGACCCAGTACTTC | CASSLSSSGEQETQYF
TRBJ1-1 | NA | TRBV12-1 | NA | TGTGCCAGCAGACATCGGAGGCCTATGAACACTGAAGCTTTCTTT | CASRHRRPMNTEAFF
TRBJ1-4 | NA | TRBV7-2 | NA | TGTGCCAGCAGCTTCTCTGGGGGGGGAGAAAAACTGTTTTTT | CASSFSGGGEKLFF
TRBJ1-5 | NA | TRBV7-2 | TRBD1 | TGTGCCAGCAGCTTGGACAGGGCTATCAATCAGCCCCAGCATTTT | CASSLDRAINQPQHF
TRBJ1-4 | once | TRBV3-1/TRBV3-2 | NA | TGTGCCAGCAGCCCAGGAGGGGAAAAACTGTTTTTT | CASSPGGEKLFF
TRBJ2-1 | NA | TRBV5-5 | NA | TGTGCCAGCAGCTTGGATTTGGGAGCCTACAATGAGCAGTTCTTC | CASSLDLGAYNEQFF
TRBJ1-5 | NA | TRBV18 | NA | TGTGCCAGCTCATTCCAGGGGACGACAAATCAGCCCCAGCATTTT | CASSFQGTTNQPQHF
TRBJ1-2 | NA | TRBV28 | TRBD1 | TGTGCCAGCAGTGGGCCGGGACAGGGCCAGGAGGGCTACACCTTC | CASSGPGQGQEGYTF
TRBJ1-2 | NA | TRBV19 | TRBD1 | TGTGCCAGTAGTACTCGGGACAGCTATGGCTACACCTTC | CASSTRDSYGYTF
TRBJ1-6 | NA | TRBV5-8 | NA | TGTGCCAGCAGCCAAGACAGGAGCAACTCACCCCTCCACTTT | CASSQDRSNSPLHF
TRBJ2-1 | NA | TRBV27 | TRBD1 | TGTGCCAGCAGTCGAACCCAGGGGACAGGGGGTAACAATGAGCAGTTCTTC | CASSRTQGTGGNNEQFF
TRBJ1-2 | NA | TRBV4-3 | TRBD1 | TGCGCCAGCAGCCCGTATCAGGGGGCTATGGGCTACACCTTC | CASSPYQGAMGYTF
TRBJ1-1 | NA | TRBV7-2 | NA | TGTGCCAGCAGCTCCTACAGGGTCTCTGAAGCTTTCTTT | CASSSYRVSEAFF
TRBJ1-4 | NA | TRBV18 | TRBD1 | TGTGCCAGCTCACGAGGACAGGGCAGTAATGAAAAACTGTTTTTT | CASSRGQGSNEKLFF
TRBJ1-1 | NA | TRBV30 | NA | TGTGCCTGGAGTCCATGGACTGTTGAAATGAACACTGAAGCTTTCTTT | CAWSPWTVEMNTEAFF
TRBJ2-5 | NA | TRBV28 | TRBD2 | TGTGCCAGCTACATTATCGCGGGGGATCAAGAGACCCAGTACTTC | CASYIIAGDQETQYF
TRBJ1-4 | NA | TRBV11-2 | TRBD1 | TGTGCCAGCAGCCTGGACAGGGGAGGGGAAAAACTGTTTTTT | CASSLDRGGEKLFF
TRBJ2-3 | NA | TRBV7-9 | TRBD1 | TGTGCCAGCAGCCTCACAGGGGGGACCACAGATACGCAGTATTTT | CASSLTGGTTDTQYF
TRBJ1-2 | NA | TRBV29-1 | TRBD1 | TGCAGCGCAAAAGTGAGGGACAGGGAACAATATGGCTACACCTTC | CSAKVRDREQYGYTF
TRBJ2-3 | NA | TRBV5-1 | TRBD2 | TGCGCCAGCAGCTTGGGACTAGCGGGGCCAGATACGCAGTATTTT | CASSLGLAGPDTQYF
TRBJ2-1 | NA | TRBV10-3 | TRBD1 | TGTGCCATCGGGACCGGGACAGTATACAATGAGCAGTTCTTC | CAIGTGTVYNEQFF
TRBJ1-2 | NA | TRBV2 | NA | TGTGCCAGCAGTGAAGCGCGCGGGAGGAATGGCTACACCTTC | CASSEARGRNGYTF
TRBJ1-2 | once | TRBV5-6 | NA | TGTGCCAGCAGCTTAGTAGGGGAGGACTATGGCTACACCTTC | CASSLVGEDYGYTF
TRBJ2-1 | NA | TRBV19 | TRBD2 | TGTGCCAGTAGTATAGATAGGCTAGCGGGGAATTCGTCCTACAATGAGCAGTTCTTC | CASSIDRLAGNSSYNEQFF